This is a list of T cell receptor beta chains from one sample in a study of long-term antiretroviral therapy in people with HIV. Assay: immunoSEQ multiplex PCR; the TCRdb copy retains only in-frame clones and omits some. This repertoire shows about 22,000 clones, around 81% found once; its top ten account for roughly 3.9%. Sequenced material: unsorted PBMCs, taken roughly 4 years after starting antiretroviral therapy. The source is a man younger than 35 with HIV. Both conserved end residues are part of each CDR3. The D gene is left open where the match is weak. Clone sizes are given selectively: once, few, many, or a class where the clone is expanded.

V gene	J gene	D gene	clone size	CDR3 length	CDR3 protein	CDR3 DNA
TRBV9	TRBJ2-2	.	.	17	CASSVATTPSARAELFF	TGTGCCAGCAGCGTAGCAACCACTCCATCCGCGCGCGCGGAGCTGTTTTTT
TRBV29-1	TRBJ1-2	.	.	13	CSVEREPNYGYTF	TGCAGCGTTGAAAGGGAACCTAACTATGGCTACACCTTC
TRBV11-2	TRBJ2-5	.	.	13	CASSGPGQETQYF	TGTGCCAGCAGCGGACCGGGACAAGAGACCCAGTACTTC
TRBV11-2	TRBJ2-5	.	.	14	CASSLVTGMETQYF	TGTGCCAGCAGCTTAGTGACCGGGATGGAGACCCAGTACTTC
TRBV5-1	TRBJ2-6	TRBD1	.	23	CASSLAGSTPRAGGLSVANVLTF	TGCGCCAGCAGCTTGGCTGGTTCCACTCCAAGGGCAGGGGGCCTGAGTGTGGCCAACGTCCTGACTTTC
TRBV6-5	TRBJ2-7	.	once	14	CASSYSGRQNEQYF	TGTGCCAGCAGTTACTCAGGGAGGCAAAACGAGCAGTACTTC
TRBV7-3	TRBJ2-3	.	.	16	CASSPLGGRRTDTQYF	TGTGCCAGCAGCCCCCTGGGGGGACGCAGGACTGATACGCAGTATTTT
TRBV5-6	TRBJ2-5	.	.	13	CASSPQSQETQYF	TGTGCCAGCAGCCCACAGAGTCAAGAGACCCAGTACTTC
TRBV4-1	TRBJ1-2	.	.	16	CASSQGGATANYGYTF	TGCGCCAGCAGCCAAGGGGGGGCAACCGCTAACTATGGCTACACCTTC
TRBV30	TRBJ2-3	.	few	12	CAWSEYEDTQYF	TGTGCCTGGAGTGAATACGAAGATACGCAGTATTTT
TRBV4-1	TRBJ1-2	.	.	16	CASSQDRRGFMDGYTF	TGCGCCAGCAGCCAAGATCGGCGGGGTTTTATGGATGGCTACACCTTC
TRBV11-2	TRBJ2-5	.	.	13	CASSENAGPSGYF	TGTGCCAGCAGCGAAAATGCCGGGCCCTCCGGGTACTTC
TRBV7-9	TRBJ1-4	.	.	13	CASSLDVREKLFF	TGTGCCAGCAGCTTAGATGTCAGGGAAAAACTGTTTTTT
TRBV20-1	TRBJ1-4	.	.	11	CSATQGGKLFF	TGCAGTGCCACACAGGGTGGGAAACTGTTTTTT
TRBV5-4	TRBJ2-3	TRBD2	.	16	CASSLRTSGATDTQYF	TGTGCCAGCAGCTTGAGGACTAGCGGGGCAACAGATACGCAGTATTTT
TRBV5-1	TRBJ2-1	TRBD1	once	15	CASSQDRSSYNEQFF	TGCGCCAGCAGCCAGGACAGGAGCTCCTACAATGAGCAGTTCTTC
TRBV2	TRBJ2-7	.	.	11	CASKGYYEQYF	TGTGCCAGCAAAGGGTACTACGAGCAGTACTTC
TRBV10-3	TRBJ1-3	TRBD1	.	16	CAIMGGGSGSGNTIYF	TGTGCCATCATGGGAGGGGGCTCAGGATCTGGAAACACCATATATTTT
TRBV10-1	TRBJ2-3	TRBD1	once	17	CASSESRGQGLTDTQYF	TGCGCCAGCAGTGAGTCGAGGGGACAGGGGCTCACAGATACGCAGTATTTT
TRBV28	TRBJ2-3	TRBD1	.	16	CASSSGQAKPGDTQYF	TGTGCCAGCAGTTCCGGACAGGCAAAACCGGGAGATACGCAGTATTTT
TRBV27	TRBJ1-5	.	.	15	CASRYTGTSTQPQHF	TGTGCCAGCAGGTACACCGGGACATCGACTCAGCCCCAGCATTTT
TRBV19	TRBJ2-3	TRBD1	.	13	CATSRGLTDTQYF	TGTGCCACCTCGAGGGGGCTCACAGATACGCAGTATTTT
TRBV18	TRBJ1-2	.	.	14	CASSLSTEGQGYTF	TGTGCCAGCTCACTAAGCACGGAAGGACAGGGCTACACCTTC
TRBV6-5	TRBJ2-2	.	.	14	CASSYGEMTGELFF	TGTGCCAGCAGTTATGGGGAGATGACCGGGGAGCTGTTTTTT
TRBV29-1	TRBJ1-3	.	.	14	CSVELRQGANTIYF	TGCAGCGTTGAGCTCAGGCAAGGTGCGAACACCATATATTTT
TRBV5-1	TRBJ1-2	.	.	14	CASREIAGADGYTF	TGCGCCAGCAGGGAGATAGCAGGAGCGGATGGCTACACCTTC
TRBV5-1	TRBJ1-1	TRBD1	.	14	CASRKGQGNTEAFF	TGCGCCAGCAGAAAGGGACAGGGAAACACTGAAGCTTTCTTT
TRBV7-9	TRBJ1-1	.	.	13	CASSFTGNTEAFF	TGTGCCAGCAGCTTTACTGGGAACACTGAAGCTTTCTTT
TRBV9	TRBJ2-5	TRBD2	.	15	CASSYGLAYQETQYF	TGTGCCAGCAGCTATGGACTAGCGTACCAAGAGACCCAGTACTTC
TRBV30	TRBJ1-4	.	.	16	CAWGKPGLELNEKLFF	TGTGCCTGGGGTAAACCAGGACTGGAACTAAATGAAAAACTGTTTTTT
TRBV2	TRBJ2-5	TRBD1	.	13	CASSERQGETQYF	TGTGCCAGCAGTGAACGACAGGGGGAGACCCAGTACTTC
TRBV2	TRBJ2-2	.	.	14	CASSESYSTGELFF	TGTGCCAGCAGTGAATCTTACAGCACCGGGGAGCTGTTTTTT
TRBV19	TRBJ2-3	.	.	13	CASSRGLTDTQYF	TGTGCCAGTAGCCGGGGGCTCACAGATACGCAGTATTTT
TRBV5-1	TRBJ1-2	TRBD1	once	16	CASSLASGTAHYGYTF	TGCGCCAGCAGCTTGGCGTCGGGGACAGCCCACTATGGCTACACCTTC
TRBV9	TRBJ2-3	TRBD2	.	15	CASSAAGANTDTQYF	TGTGCCAGCAGCGCCGCGGGAGCCAACACAGATACGCAGTATTTT
TRBV10-1	TRBJ2-6	.	.	16	CANTSPDGIRANVLTF	TGCGCCAACACCTCACCCGACGGCATCAGGGCCAACGTCCTGACTTTC
TRBV6-5	TRBJ1-1	.	.	12	CATQGRNTEAFF	TGTGCCACGCAGGGGAGGAACACTGAAGCTTTCTTT
TRBV15	TRBJ1-3	.	.	15	CATSRAGSRVDTIYF	TGTGCCACCAGCAGGGCGGGGAGTAGGGTGGACACCATATATTTT
TRBV28	TRBJ1-5	TRBD1	once	15	CASSRLDRPNQPQHF	TGTGCCAGCAGTCGCCTGGACAGGCCGAATCAGCCCCAGCATTTT
TRBV7-6	TRBJ2-2	.	.	15	CASSLNRANTGELFF	TGTGCCAGCAGCTTAAACAGGGCTAACACCGGGGAGCTGTTTTTT
TRBV29-1	TRBJ1-2	TRBD1	.	15	CSVGTTGNELYGYTF	TGCAGCGTTGGTACGACAGGGAATGAACTCTATGGCTACACCTTC